This entry concerns a single T cell receptor (beta chain). This record belongs to a study of blood T cell repertoires in COVID-19. Study-wide background: Samples representing acute and convalescent COVID-19 were sourced from the United States, Italy and Spain. Nucleic acid was either cDNA or gDNA, and it came from T cells, B-cell-depleted T cells, or PBMCs.

Per the study methods: From reference gene primer amplification, estimates of nucleated cell counts were derived. Here immunoSEQ multiplex PCR was the method, and the copy in TCRdb shows in-frame clones only, minus some. V and J calls and clone size are as listed in that table; D and trimming were resolved from the DNA. The top ten clones hold around 8.6% of a sample with some 90,000 clones, approximately 90% of them seen once. Germline lookup yields CDR1 SEHNR and CDR2 FQNEAQ (reference sequence). This CDR3 contains 16 residues. V was shortened by 5 bases and J by 5 bases, with 19 bases between the two germline ends.

Material for sequencing was peripheral blood. The chain carries TRBV7-9 and TRBJ2-1; D possibly corresponds to TRBD1 (6 bases). This TCR derives from a man between 45 and 60 years old with acute or convalescent COVID-19. CDR3 nucleotides: TGTGCCAGCAGCCCGTGGGTCGCCAGGGGCCACAATGAGCAGTTCTTC. It encodes CASSPWVARGHNEQFF.